The clone carrying this T cell receptor (beta chain) was counted many times. The time point is: longitudinal time-point 1 (baseline). The sample belongs to a study of neurological immune-mediated disorders. The CDR3 contains 16 residues. CDR1 and CDR2 (germline): DFQATT, SNEGSKA (reference sequence). The V end was cut by 3 bases, the J end by 7 bases, with 22 bases between. Each CDR3 protein is one row after TCRdb ran MiXCR on the 5' RACE reads. The sample lists 64,000 or so distinct CDR3 sequences, around 9.6% seen once, with roughly 10% in the top ten. V is TRBV20-1 and J is TRBJ2-1; D is possibly TRBD1 (6 bases). The specimen was PBMCs. This receptor was obtained from a young man in good health. CDR3 sequence (DNA): TGCAGTGCTAGGGGGCCTCCAGGGGAGTCCCCGAATGAGCAGTTCTTC. Amino acid sequence: CSARGPPGESPNEQFF.